The T cell receptor beta chain described here comes from a study of T cell repertoires in cytomegalovirus infection. Across the study: Public TCR beta signatures indicated both CMV infection and matching HLA type. The study's findings and limits: In two of eight donors, the top clonotype was HLA-C-restricted CMV-specific. Identification of carriers of CMV plus the relevant HLA was performed using cumulative public TCR beta family frequency.

As concerns this clonotype: Its target is not known.

TCRdb re-derived calls from the reads in MiXCR, one entry per CDR3 protein. This table holds 740,000 or so distinct CDR3 sequences, 35% found once. Germline V lookup: CDR1 SGHTA, CDR2 FQGNSA. The CDR3 extends over 15 amino acids. V was cut by 5 bases and J by 5 bases, with 18 bases left in between. Sequencing input: PBMCs. The chain uses TRBV7-2 and TRBJ1-2; D possibly corresponds to TRBD1 (6 bases). This receptor was identified in a human donor in good health (CMV status not recorded). Some clones in this sample may be carry-over from other donors' samples. The CDR3 nucleotides are TGTGCCAGCAGCCTGGTCTCAGGGGTCCAGTATGGCTACACCTTC. Translating it yields CASSLVSGVQYGYTF.